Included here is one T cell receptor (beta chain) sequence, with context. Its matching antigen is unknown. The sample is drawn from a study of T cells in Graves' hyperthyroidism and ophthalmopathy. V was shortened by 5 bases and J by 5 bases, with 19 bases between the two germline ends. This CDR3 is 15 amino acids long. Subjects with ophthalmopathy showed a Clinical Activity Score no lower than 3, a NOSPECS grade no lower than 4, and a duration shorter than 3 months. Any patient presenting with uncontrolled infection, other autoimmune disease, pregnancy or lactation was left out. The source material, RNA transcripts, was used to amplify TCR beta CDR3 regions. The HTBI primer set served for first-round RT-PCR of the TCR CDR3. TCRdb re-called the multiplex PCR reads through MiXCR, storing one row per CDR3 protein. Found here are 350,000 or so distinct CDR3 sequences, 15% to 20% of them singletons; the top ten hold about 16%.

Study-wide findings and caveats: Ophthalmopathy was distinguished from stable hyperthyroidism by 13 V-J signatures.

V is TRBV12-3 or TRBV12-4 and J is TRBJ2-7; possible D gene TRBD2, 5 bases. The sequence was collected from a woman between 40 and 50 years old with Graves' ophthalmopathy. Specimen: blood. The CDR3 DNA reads TGTGCCAGCAGTGCGGGTTCGGATAGTCACGACGAGCAGTACTTC. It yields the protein CASSAGSDSHDEQYF.